Each of the 22 T cell receptor beta chains below was sequenced from the same sample in a study of OX40 agonist ivuxolimab in advanced cancers. Assay: immunoSEQ multiplex PCR; the TCRdb copy retains only in-frame clones and omits some. The data show more than 20,000 clones, more than 65% seen once. The material was CD4+ or CD8+ T cells sorted from blood, obtained in a trial of the OX40 agonist ivuxolimab. Every receptor here comes from an adult with an advanced solid tumor such as melanoma, head and neck, liver or kidney cancer.

Only one count was recorded for this clone. The chain combines TRBV19 with TRBJ1-2, with D maybe TRBD1 (5 bases). Germline lookup yields CDR1 LNHDA and CDR2 SQIVND (reference sequence). This CDR3 spans 15 amino acids. Trimming stripped 5 bases from V and 10 bases from J, with 23 bases between. DNA for the CDR3: TGTGCCAGTAGTCCAACAGGCCGGGGCCACATTTACTACACCTTC. Protein sequence: CASSPTGRGHIYYTF.

V and J are TRBV4-2 and TRBJ1-5; maybe TRBD1 (6 bases). Trimming cost V 0 bases and J 1 base, with 13 bases left between them. Looked up from germline, CDR1 is LGHNA and CDR2 is YNFKEQ. The CDR3 spans 17 residues. The CDR3 reads CASSQDGRGASNQPQHF. In nucleotides, the CDR3 is TGTGCCAGCAGCCAAGATGGGCGGGGGGCCAGCAATCAGCCCCAGCATTTT.

This clone occurred a few times. The chain links TRBV19 to TRBJ1-3, with D possibly TRBD1 on 5 matching bases. CDR3 length: 18 amino acids. V dropped 1 base and J dropped 0 bases, with 16 bases sitting between them. Germline V gene data show CDR1 as LNHDA and CDR2 as SQIVND (reference sequence). The CDR3 loop reads CASSIARVGRGSGNTIYF. DNA for the CDR3: TGTGCCAGTAGTATAGCGCGGGTCGGAAGGGGCTCTGGAAACACCATATATTTT. Complete variable domain (other parts from reference TRBV19 and TRBJ1-3): DGGITQSPKYLFRKEGQNVTLSCEQNLNHDAMYWYRQDPGQGLRLIYYSQIVNDFQKGDIAEGYSVSREKKESFPLTVTSAQKNPTAFYLCASSIARVGRGSGNTIYFGEGSWLTVV.

Here the CDR3 reads CASSSPGTGQEQYF. The CDR3, as DNA: TGTGCCAGCAGTTCCCCCGGGACAGGGCAGGAGCAGTACTTC. This chain joins TRBV28 and TRBJ2-5, with TRBD1 identical over 9 bases. CDR1 is MDHEN, CDR2 SYDVKM, per germline. With V trimmed by 4 bases and J by 11 bases, 11 bases remained unmatched. CDR3 length equals 14 residues.

This clone was counted a few times. The chain carries TRBV10-3 and TRBJ2-7, with 7 bases identical to TRBD1. V dropped 3 bases and J dropped 1; count of bases not matched to a gene: 6. Germline CDR1 reads ENHRY; CDR2 reads SYGVKD. This CDR3 contains 15 residues. The CDR3 loop is CAISDSRQGSYEQYF. The DNA for the CDR3 is TGTGCCATCAGTGATTCCAGACAGGGTTCCTACGAGCAGTACTTC.

The chain carries TRBV18 and TRBJ1-2, with D possibly matching TRBD1 (5 bases). V lost 3 bases to trimming and J lost 7 bases, with 18 bases between them. CDR1 and CDR2 (germline): KGHSH, LQKENI. The CDR3 sequence is 15 residues long. The CDR3 here is CASSPRPGTVLGYTF. In nucleotides, the CDR3 is TGTGCCAGCTCACCGCGACCTGGGACTGTCCTTGGCTACACCTTC. Based on the CDR3 plus reference TRBV18 and TRBJ1-2, the full variable domain is NAGVMQNPRHLVRRRGQEARLRCSPMKGHSHVYWYRQLPEEGLKFMVYLQKENIIDESGMPKERFSAEFPKEGPSILRIQQVVRGDSAAYFCASSPRPGTVLGYTFGSGTRLTVV.

This clone was seen a handful of times. CDR3 in DNA: TGTGCCAGCAGTTCAATCTACGAGCAGTACTTC. Translation gives CASSSIYEQYF. The V gene is TRBV27, the J gene TRBJ2-7, with D hard to call. This CDR3 spans 11 amino acids. CDR1 and CDR2 (germline): MNHEY, SMNVEV (reference sequence). Deletions cut 4 bases from V and 3 bases from J, with 4 bases between.

The chain employs TRBV30 and TRBJ2-2, with D uncertain. Trimming stripped 2 bases from V and 4 bases from J, with 8 bases between. CDR1 is GTSNPN, CDR2 SVGIG, per germline (reference sequence). The CDR3 consists of 13 residues. Written as DNA, the CDR3 is TGTGCCTGGAGTTTCCCGGTCACCGGGGAGCTGTTTTTT. This sequence encodes CAWSFPVTGELFF.

The chain is built from TRBV11-3 and TRBJ2-1; 10 bases agree with TRBD2. Trimming cost V 4 bases and J 5 bases; bases outside gene matches: 11. Germline CDR1 reads SGHNT; CDR2 reads YENEEA. The CDR3 extends over 17 amino acids. The chain's CDR3 is CASSWGLGLALNNEQFF. Here the CDR3 DNA reads TGTGCCAGCAGCTGGGGGCTGGGACTAGCGTTAAACAATGAGCAGTTCTTC.

The CDR3 is CASSSGRSGGTQYF. Written as DNA, the CDR3 is TGTGCCAGCAGCTCAGGAAGGAGTGGGGGGACCCAGTACTTC. The genes are TRBV13 and TRBJ2-5; either TRBD1 or TRBD2 may fit D (5 bases each). This CDR3 spans 14 amino acids. CDR1 is PRHDT, CDR2 FYEKMQ, per germline (reference sequence). Trimming took 4 bases from V and 7 from J, leaving 16 bases between them.

The chain is built from TRBV19 and TRBJ1-2; 12 bases agree with TRBD1. The CDR3 spans 15 residues. V gave up 6 bases and J gave up 4 bases; unmatched junction bases: 6. Germline V gives CDR1 LNHDA, CDR2 SQIVND (reference sequence). The CDR3 protein is CASRGTGGNLYGYTF. The DNA of the CDR3 is TGTGCCAGTAGGGGGACAGGGGGCAACCTCTATGGCTACACCTTC.

The chain recombines TRBV15 with TRBJ1-2; D unclear. CDR1 and CDR2 from the germline V gene are LNHNV and YYDKDF (reference sequence). The CDR3 is made up of 12 amino acids. Trimming pared 11 bases from V and 3 bases from J, leaving 13 bases between. CDR3 sequence (DNA): TGTGCCTCCCCCGGGGTATACTATGGCTACACCTTC. Amino acid sequence: CASPGVYYGYTF.

This clone was recorded only once. This chain links TRBV27 with TRBJ2-5; 8 nucleotides line up with TRBD2. This CDR3 comprises 15 residues. V dropped 3 bases and J dropped 5; count of bases not matched to a gene: 8. Germline CDR1 and CDR2: MNHEY and SMNVEV (reference sequence). The CDR3 sequence is CASSFGVAGPETQYF. The CDR3 DNA is TGTGCCAGCAGTTTTGGAGTAGCGGGGCCTGAGACCCAGTACTTC.

The chain joins TRBV10-1 to TRBJ2-5, with 9 positions matching TRBD1. The J call may be in error: the DNA end matches TRBJ2-7 better. The V gene's germline CDR1 is WNHNN and CDR2 SYGVQD (reference sequence). The CDR3 extends over 15 amino acids. The CDR3 sequence is CASSVSPGQGYEQYF. For the CDR3, the DNA is TGCGCCAGCAGCGTCTCTCCGGGACAGGGCTACGAGCAGTACTTC.

This chain links TRBV7-9 with TRBJ2-1; the D is unclear. CDR1 SEHNR and CDR2 FQNEAQ come from the germline V gene (reference sequence). Trimming cost V 2 bases and J 9 bases, with 8 bases left between them. This CDR3 comprises 12 residues. CDR3 DNA: TGTGCCAGCAGCTTATTGGGAATTGAGCAGTTCTTC. Protein: CASSLLGIEQFF.

This clone was observed a single time. DNA of the CDR3: TGTGCCATCAGTGGACCTCAAGAGACCCAGTACTTC. Translation: CAISGPQETQYF. The chain recombines TRBV10-3 with TRBJ2-5; D unresolved. CDR1 and CDR2 (germline): ENHRY, SYGVKD. The CDR3 has 12 residues. Trimming left V 4 bases short and J 2 bases short, with 5 bases between.

The rearrangement links TRBV2 to TRBJ1-4, with TRBD1 as a possible D gene (5 bases). Per germline, CDR1 SNHLY and CDR2 FYNNEI. The CDR3 loop spans 14 amino acids. The ends were cut back, 4 bases at V and 4 bases at J, with 10 bases in the middle. The CDR3 DNA reads TGTGCCAGCAGTGTGGGGCAGAATAATGAAAAACTGTTTTTT. Protein: CASSVGQNNEKLFF.

The table lists this clone with a count of one. The chain uses TRBV27 and TRBJ2-7; 7 bases align to TRBD1. CDR1 is MNHEY, CDR2 SMNVEV, per germline (reference sequence). Unmatched junction bases numbered 10, after V lost 6 bases and J lost 5 bases. The CDR3 runs to 14 residues. CDR3 nucleotides: TGTGCCAGCAGAAACTACAGGGGTAGCCACGAGCAGTACTTC. Translated, it gives CASRNYRGSHEQYF.

In its sample, this clone was seen a few times. V and J are TRBV9 and TRBJ2-7; D is tentatively TRBD1 or TRBD2 (5 bases each). CDR3 length equals 15 residues. Germline V CDR1 and CDR2: SGDLS, YYNGEE. Trimming pared 0 bases from V and 0 bases from J, leaving 10 bases between. DNA of the CDR3: TGTGCCAGCAGCGTAGATCCAGGGAGCTCCTACGAGCAGTACTTC. Amino acids: CASSVDPGSSYEQYF.

V usage is TRBV10-3 and J usage is TRBJ2-1; D is perhaps TRBD1 (6 bases). V lost 3 bases and J 2 bases, leaving 17 bases between the germline ends. The CDR3 length is 17 residues. CDR1 and CDR2 (germline): ENHRY, SYGVKD. For the CDR3, the DNA is TGTGCCATCAGTGATCAGGGGATAGGAATGACCTACAATGAGCAGTTCTTC. Protein: CAISDQGIGMTYNEQFF.

The chain joins TRBV18 to TRBJ1-2; the D is unclear. The CDR3 totals 14 residues. The germline gives CDR1 KGHSH, CDR2 LQKENI. The V end was cut by 2 bases, the J end by 4 bases, with 11 bases between. The CDR3: CASSPFPQAYGYTF. The CDR3 bases are TGTGCCAGCTCACCATTTCCCCAGGCCTATGGCTACACCTTC.

The CDR3 loop is CASSESAGYTDTQYF. CDR3 in DNA: TGTGCCAGCAGTGAGTCAGCGGGGTACACAGATACGCAGTATTTT. This sequence joins TRBV2 and TRBJ2-3, with 7 nucleotides matching TRBD2. Per germline, CDR1 SNHLY and CDR2 FYNNEI. The V gene end was trimmed by 3 bases and the J gene end by 2 bases; junction bases not matched to a gene: 5. This CDR3 is built from 15 residues. Using reference TRBV2 and TRBJ2-3 for the parts outside the CDR3, the full variable domain is EPEVTQTPSHQVTQMGQEVILRCVPISNHLYFYWYRQILGQKVEFLVSFYNNEISEKSEIFDDQFSVERPDGSNFTLKIRSTKLEDSAMYFCASSESAGYTDTQYFGPGTRLTVL.